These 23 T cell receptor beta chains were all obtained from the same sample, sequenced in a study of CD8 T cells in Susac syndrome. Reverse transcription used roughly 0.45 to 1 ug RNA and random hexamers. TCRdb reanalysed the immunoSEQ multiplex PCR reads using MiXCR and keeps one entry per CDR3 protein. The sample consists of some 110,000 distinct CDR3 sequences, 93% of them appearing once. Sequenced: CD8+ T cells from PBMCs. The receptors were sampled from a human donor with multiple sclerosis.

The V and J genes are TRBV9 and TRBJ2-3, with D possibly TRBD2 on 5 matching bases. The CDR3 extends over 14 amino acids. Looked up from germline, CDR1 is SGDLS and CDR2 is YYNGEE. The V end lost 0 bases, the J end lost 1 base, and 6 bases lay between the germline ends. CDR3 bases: TGTGCCAGCAGCGTAGACGGGGGCACAGATACGCAGTATTTT. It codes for CASSVDGGTDTQYF.

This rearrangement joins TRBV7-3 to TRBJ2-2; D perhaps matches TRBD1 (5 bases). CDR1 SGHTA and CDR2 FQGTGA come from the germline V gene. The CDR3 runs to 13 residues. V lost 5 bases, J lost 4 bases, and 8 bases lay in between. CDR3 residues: CASSQTGTGELFF. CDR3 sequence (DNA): TGTGCCAGCAGCCAAACAGGCACCGGGGAGCTGTTTTTT.

CDR3 sequence: CASSPDYYQETQYF. CDR3 DNA sequence: TGTGCCAGCAGCCCGGACTATTACCAAGAGACCCAGTACTTC. The chain is built from TRBV7-9 and TRBJ2-5; a weak D match, TRBD2 (6 bases). This CDR3 contains 14 residues. The V end lost 5 bases, the J end lost 0 bases, and 10 bases lay between the germline ends. The germline V gene encodes CDR1 SEHNR and CDR2 FQNEAQ (reference sequence).

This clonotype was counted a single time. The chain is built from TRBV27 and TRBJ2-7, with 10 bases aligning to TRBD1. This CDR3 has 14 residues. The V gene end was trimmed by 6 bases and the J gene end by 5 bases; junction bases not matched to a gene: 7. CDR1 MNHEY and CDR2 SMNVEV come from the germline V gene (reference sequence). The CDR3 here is CASRGTGAVDEQYV. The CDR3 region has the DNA TGTGCCAGCAGAGGGACAGGGGCGGTTGACGAGCAGTACGTC.

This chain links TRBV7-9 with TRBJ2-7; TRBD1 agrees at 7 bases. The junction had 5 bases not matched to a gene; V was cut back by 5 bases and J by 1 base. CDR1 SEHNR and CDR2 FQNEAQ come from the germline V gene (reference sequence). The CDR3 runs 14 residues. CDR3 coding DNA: TGTGCCAGCAGCCCAACGGACAGGTCCTACGAGCAGTACTTC. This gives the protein CASSPTDRSYEQYF.

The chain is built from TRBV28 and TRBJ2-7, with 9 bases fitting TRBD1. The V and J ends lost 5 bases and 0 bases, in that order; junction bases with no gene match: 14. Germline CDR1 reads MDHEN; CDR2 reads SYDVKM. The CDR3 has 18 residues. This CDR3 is CASSTYRTGVSRSYEQYF. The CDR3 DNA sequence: TGTGCCAGCAGTACCTATAGGACAGGGGTGTCGCGCTCCTACGAGCAGTACTTC.

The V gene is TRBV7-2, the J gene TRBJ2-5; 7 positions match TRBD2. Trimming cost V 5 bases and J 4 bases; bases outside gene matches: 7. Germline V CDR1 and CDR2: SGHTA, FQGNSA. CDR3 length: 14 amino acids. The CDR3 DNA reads TGTGCCAGCAGCCGCAGCGGGAACCTAGAGACCCAGTACTTC. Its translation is CASSRSGNLETQYF. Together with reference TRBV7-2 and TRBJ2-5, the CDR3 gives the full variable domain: GAGVSQSPSNKVTEKGKDVELRCDPISGHTALYWYRQSLGQGLEFLIYFQGNSAPDKSGLPSDRFSAERTGGSVSTLTIQRTQQEDSAVYLCASSRSGNLETQYFGPGTRLLVL.

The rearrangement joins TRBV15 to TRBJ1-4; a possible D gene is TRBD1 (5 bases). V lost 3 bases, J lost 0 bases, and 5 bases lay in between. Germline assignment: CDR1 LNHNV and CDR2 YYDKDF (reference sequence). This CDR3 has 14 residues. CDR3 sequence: CATSRGPTNEKLFF. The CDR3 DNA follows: TGTGCCACCAGCAGGGGACCAACTAATGAAAAACTGTTTTTT.

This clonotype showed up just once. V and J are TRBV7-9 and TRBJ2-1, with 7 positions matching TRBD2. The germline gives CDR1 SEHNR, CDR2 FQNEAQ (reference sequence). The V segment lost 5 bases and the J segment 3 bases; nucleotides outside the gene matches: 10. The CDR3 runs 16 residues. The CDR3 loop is CASSPRGREGYNEQFF. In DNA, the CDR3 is TGTGCCAGCAGCCCTCGTGGGAGGGAGGGCTACAATGAGCAGTTCTTC.

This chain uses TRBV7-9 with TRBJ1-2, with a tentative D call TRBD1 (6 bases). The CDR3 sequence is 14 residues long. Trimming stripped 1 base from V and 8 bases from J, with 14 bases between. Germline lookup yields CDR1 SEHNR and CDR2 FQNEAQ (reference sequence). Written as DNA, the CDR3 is TGTGCCAGCAGCTTAGGTGGGGGCGCGGAGGGCTACACCTTC. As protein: CASSLGGGAEGYTF.

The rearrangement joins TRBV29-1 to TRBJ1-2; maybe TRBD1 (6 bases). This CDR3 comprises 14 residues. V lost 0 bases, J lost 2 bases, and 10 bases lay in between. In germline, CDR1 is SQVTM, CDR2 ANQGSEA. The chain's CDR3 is CSVEDEGVNYGYTF. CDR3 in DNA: TGCAGCGTTGAAGATGAGGGGGTAAACTATGGCTACACCTTC. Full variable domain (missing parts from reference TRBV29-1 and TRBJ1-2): SAVISQKPSRDICQRGTSLTIQCQVDSQVTMMFWYRQQPGQSLTLIATANQGSEATYESGFVIDKFPISRPNLTFSTLTVSNMSPEDSSIYLCSVEDEGVNYGYTFGSGTRLTVV.

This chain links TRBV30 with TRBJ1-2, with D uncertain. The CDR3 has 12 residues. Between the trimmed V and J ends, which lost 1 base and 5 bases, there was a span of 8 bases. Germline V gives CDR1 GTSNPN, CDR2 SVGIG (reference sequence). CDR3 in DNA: TGTGCCTGGAGTGGGGAAGATTATGGCTACACCTTC. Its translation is CAWSGEDYGYTF.

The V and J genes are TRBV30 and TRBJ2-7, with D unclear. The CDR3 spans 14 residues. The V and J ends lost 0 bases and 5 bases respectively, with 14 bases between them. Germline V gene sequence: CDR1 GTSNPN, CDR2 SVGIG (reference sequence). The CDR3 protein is CAWSVGQASDEQYF. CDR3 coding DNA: TGTGCCTGGAGTGTCGGTCAGGCAAGCGACGAGCAGTACTTC.

The CDR3 DNA is TGTGCCTGGGGGACTAGCGGCTCCTACGAGCAGTACGTC. This sequence encodes CAWGTSGSYEQYV. This chain connects TRBV30 to TRBJ2-7, with TRBD2 matching 11 bases. Unmatched junction bases numbered 0, after V lost 5 bases and J lost 0 bases. CDR3 size: 13 residues. Germline CDR1 and CDR2: GTSNPN and SVGIG (reference sequence).

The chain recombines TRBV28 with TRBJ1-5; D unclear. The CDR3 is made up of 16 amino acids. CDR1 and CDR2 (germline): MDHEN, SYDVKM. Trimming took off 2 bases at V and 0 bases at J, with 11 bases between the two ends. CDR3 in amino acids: CASSLGRPNSNQPQHF. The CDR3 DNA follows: TGTGCCAGCAGTTTAGGTAGGCCGAATAGCAATCAGCCCCAGCATTTT.

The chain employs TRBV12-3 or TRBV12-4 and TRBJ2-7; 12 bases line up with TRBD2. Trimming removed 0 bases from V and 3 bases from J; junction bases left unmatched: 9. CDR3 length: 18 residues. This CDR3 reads CASSLALTSGGPNYEQYF. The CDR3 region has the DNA TGTGCCAGCAGTTTAGCCCTGACTAGCGGGGGACCCAACTACGAGCAGTACTTC.

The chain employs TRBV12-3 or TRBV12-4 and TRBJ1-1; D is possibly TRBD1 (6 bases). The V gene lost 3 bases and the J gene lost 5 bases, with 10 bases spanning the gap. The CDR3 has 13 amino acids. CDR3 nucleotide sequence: TGTGCCAGCAGTTTCGTAGGGGGGACTGAAGCTTTCTTT. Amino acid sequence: CASSFVGGTEAFF.

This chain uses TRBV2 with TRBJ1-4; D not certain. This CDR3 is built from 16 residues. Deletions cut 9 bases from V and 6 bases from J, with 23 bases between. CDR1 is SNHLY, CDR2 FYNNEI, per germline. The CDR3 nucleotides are TGTGCCAGTGGACCGGGTGGCTTCAAAAGCCATGAAAAACTGTTTTTT. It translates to CASGPGGFKSHEKLFF.

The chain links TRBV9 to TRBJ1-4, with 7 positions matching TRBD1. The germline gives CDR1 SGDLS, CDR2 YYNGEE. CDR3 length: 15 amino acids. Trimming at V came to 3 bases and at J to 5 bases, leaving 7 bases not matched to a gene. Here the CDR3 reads CASSALGQQNEKLFF. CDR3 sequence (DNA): TGTGCCAGCAGCGCCCTGGGACAGCAGAATGAAAAACTGTTTTTT.

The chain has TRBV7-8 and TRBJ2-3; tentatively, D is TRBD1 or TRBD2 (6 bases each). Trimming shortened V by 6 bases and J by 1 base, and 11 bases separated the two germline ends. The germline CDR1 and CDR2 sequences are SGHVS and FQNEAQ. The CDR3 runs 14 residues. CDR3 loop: CASRGGSGTDTQYF. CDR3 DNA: TGTGCCAGCAGAGGGGGGTCCGGCACAGATACGCAGTATTTT.

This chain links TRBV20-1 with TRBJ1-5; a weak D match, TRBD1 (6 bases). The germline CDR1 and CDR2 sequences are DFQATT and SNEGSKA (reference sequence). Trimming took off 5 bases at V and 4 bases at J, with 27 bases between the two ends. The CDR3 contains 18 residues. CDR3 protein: CSAPEQGRGAARNQPQHF. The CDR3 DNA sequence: TGCAGTGCTCCAGAGCAAGGGCGGGGGGCGGCACGAAATCAGCCCCAGCATTTT.

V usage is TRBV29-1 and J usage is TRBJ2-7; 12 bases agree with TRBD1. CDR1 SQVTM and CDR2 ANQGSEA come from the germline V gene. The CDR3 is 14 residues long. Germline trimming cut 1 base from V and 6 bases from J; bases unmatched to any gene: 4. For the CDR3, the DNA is TGCAGCGTTGAAGGTGGGACAGGGGGCAGCGAGCAGTACTTC. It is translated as CSVEGGTGGSEQYF.

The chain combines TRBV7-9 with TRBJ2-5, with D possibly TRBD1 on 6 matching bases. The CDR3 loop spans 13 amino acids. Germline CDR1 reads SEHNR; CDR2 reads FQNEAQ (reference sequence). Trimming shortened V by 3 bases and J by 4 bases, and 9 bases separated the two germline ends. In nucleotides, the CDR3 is TGTGCCAGCAGCTTCCGACAGGTAGAGACCCAGTACTTC. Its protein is CASSFRQVETQYF.